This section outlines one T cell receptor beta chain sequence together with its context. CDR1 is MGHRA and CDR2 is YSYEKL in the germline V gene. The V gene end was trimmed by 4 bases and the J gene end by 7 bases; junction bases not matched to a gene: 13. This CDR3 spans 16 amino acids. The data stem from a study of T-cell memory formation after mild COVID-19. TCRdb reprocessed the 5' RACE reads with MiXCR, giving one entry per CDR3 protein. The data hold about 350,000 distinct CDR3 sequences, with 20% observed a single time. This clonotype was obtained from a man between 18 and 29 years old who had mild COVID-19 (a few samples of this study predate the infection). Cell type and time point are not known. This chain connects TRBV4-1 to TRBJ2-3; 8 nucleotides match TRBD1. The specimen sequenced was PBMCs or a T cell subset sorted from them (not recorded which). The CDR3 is CASSPPLGQGVNTQYF. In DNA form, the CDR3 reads TGCGCCAGCAGCCCTCCCCTTGGACAGGGTGTGAATACGCAGTATTTT.